The clone carrying this T cell receptor (beta chain) was detected many times. Its antigen remains unknown. V lost 2 bases to trimming and J lost 4 bases; unmatched junction nucleotides: 4. The germline V gene has CDR1 SGHTA and CDR2 FQGNSA. The length of the CDR3 is 15 residues. This sample is part of a study of T cell repertoires in cytomegalovirus infection. About the research overall: Selection of CMV epitopes for the study included recently identified HLA-C-restricted and well-studied HLA-B-restricted ones. In public TCR beta signatures, there were indications of both CMV infection and matching HLA type.

General study findings and limits: Public TCR beta family frequency separated CMV-and-HLA carriers, including in an independent cohort.

TCRdb itself ran the reads through MiXCR, one entry per CDR3 protein. The top ten clones hold 15% to 20% of a sample with 600,000 to 700,000 distinct CDR3 sequences, around 31% of them seen once. The starting material was cultured PBMCs, obtained from culture after CMV antigen stimulation. The chain uses TRBV7-2 and TRBJ2-5; 10 nucleotides match TRBD1. The receptor was isolated from a human donor in good health (CMV status not recorded). Some clones in this sample may be carry-over from other donors' samples. CDR3 region: CASSLTRQGAETQYF. CDR3 DNA sequence: TGTGCCAGCAGCTTAACGAGACAGGGGGCAGAGACCCAGTACTTC.